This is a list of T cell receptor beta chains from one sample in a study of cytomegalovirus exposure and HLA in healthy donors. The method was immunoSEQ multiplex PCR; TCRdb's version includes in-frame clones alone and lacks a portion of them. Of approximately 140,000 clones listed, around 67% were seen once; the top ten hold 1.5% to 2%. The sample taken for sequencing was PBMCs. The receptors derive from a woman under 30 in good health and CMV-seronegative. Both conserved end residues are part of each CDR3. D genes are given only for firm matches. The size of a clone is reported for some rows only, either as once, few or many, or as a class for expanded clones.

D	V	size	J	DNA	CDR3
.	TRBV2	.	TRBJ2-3	TGTGCCAGCAGTGAAGCGCGACTAAACCCTAGCACAGATACGCAGTATTTT	CASSEARLNPSTDTQYF
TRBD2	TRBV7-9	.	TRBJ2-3	TGTGCCAGCAGCTTAGAAGCGGGGGGGTTAGATACGCAGTATTTT	CASSLEAGGLDTQYF
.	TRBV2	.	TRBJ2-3	TGTGCCAGCAGAAAAAGGGGCGCAGATACGCAGTATTTT	CASRKRGADTQYF
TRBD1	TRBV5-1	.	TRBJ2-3	TGCGCCAGCAGCCGGGACAGGGAAACAGATACGCAGTATTTT	CASSRDRETDTQYF
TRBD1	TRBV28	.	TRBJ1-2	TGTGCCAGCGGGGGACAGGCTAACTATGGCTACACCTTC	CASGGQANYGYTF
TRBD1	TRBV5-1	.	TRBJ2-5	TGCGCCAGCAGCTTGGACGAGACAGGGCGAGAGACCCAGTACTTC	CASSLDETGRETQYF
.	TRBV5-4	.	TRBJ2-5	TGTGCCAGCAGCTTGGATCCGACAGGGACCCAGTACTTC	CASSLDPTGTQYF
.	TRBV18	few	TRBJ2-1	TGTGCCAGCTCACCCCAGGGGTCGGATGAGCAGTTCTTC	CASSPQGSDEQFF
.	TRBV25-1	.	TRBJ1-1	TGTGCCAGCTCCCCCCCGCAGGACTCCCCTCGGGACACTGAAGCTTTCTTT	CASSPPQDSPRDTEAFF
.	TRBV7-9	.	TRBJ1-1	TGTGCCAGCAGCTTAGCCGAGGCGAACACTGAAGCTTTCTTT	CASSLAEANTEAFF